The 21 T cell receptor beta chains below come from one sample, sequenced in a study of PD-1 blockade in mismatch repair-deficient tumors. Method: immunoSEQ multiplex PCR; TCRdb's copy keeps in-frame clones and lacks some. The table shows roughly 45,000 clones, with approximately 80% occurring only once. Source: PBMCs, taken before pembrolizumab treatment. The receptors here all came from an adult with mismatch repair-deficient cancer.

The chain joins TRBV7-2 to TRBJ2-7; the D is unclear. Trimming left V 3 bases short and J 3 bases short, with 9 bases between. The CDR3 is made up of 13 amino acids. Germline assignment: CDR1 SGHTA and CDR2 FQGNSA. In nucleotides, the CDR3 is TGTGCCAGCAGCTTGGATGCATTCTACGAGCAGTACTTC. It codes for CASSLDAFYEQYF.

The CDR3 coding sequence is TGCGCCAGCAGCCAAGATATAGGGGGAAAAGGTGGGGAGACCCAGTACTTC. Translation gives CASSQDIGGKGGETQYF. The V call is TRBV4-3, the J call TRBJ2-5; the D gene is possibly TRBD1 (6 bases). The germline V gene encodes CDR1 LGHNA and CDR2 YSLEER. The CDR3 has 17 residues. Trimming took 0 bases from V and 5 from J, leaving 19 bases between them.

The chain recombines TRBV5-1 with TRBJ2-1, with TRBD2 as a possible D gene (6 bases). This CDR3 is built from 22 residues. V lost 0 bases and J lost 0, with 28 bases in between. Germline values: CDR1 SGHRS, CDR2 YFSETQ. DNA for the CDR3: TGCGCCAGCAGCTTGGCTCGGCGGCCTAACGCGCGGGGAAGCAGCTCCTACAATGAGCAGTTCTTC. Encoded protein: CASSLARRPNARGSSSYNEQFF. Based on the CDR3 plus reference TRBV5-1 and TRBJ2-1, the full variable domain is KAGVTQTPRYLIKTRGQQVTLSCSPISGHRSVSWYQQTPGQGLQFLFEYFSETQRNKGNFPGRFSGRQFSNSRSEMNVSTLELGDSALYLCASSLARRPNARGSSSYNEQFFGPGTRLTVL.

The sample holds a few counts of this clone. The chain employs TRBV7-2 and TRBJ2-3; D gene ambiguous. V lost 8 bases and J lost 1, with 7 bases in between. Germline V CDR1 and CDR2: SGHTA, FQGNSA. The CDR3 runs 12 residues. The CDR3 loop is CASGGRTDTQYF. The CDR3 DNA follows: TGTGCCAGCGGCGGCCGCACAGATACGCAGTATTTT. The full variable domain, completed using reference TRBV7-2 and TRBJ2-3, is GAGVSQSPSNKVTEKGKDVELRCDPISGHTALYWYRQSLGQGLEFLIYFQGNSAPDKSGLPSDRFSAERTGGSVSTLTIQRTQQEDSAVYLCASGGRTDTQYFGPGTRLTVL.

This chain uses TRBV5-1 with TRBJ1-1; D not certain. Between the trimmed V and J ends, which lost 4 bases and 1 base, there was a span of 11 bases. This CDR3 contains 14 residues. CDR1 is SGHRS, CDR2 YFSETQ, per germline. The CDR3 region is CASSPQWQNTEAFF. The CDR3 region has the DNA TGCGCCAGCAGCCCCCAGTGGCAGAACACTGAAGCTTTCTTT.

The chain recombines TRBV5-1 with TRBJ2-2; 8 bases are a match to TRBD1. V trimming: 4 bases; J trimming: 4 bases; junction bases outside the gene matches: 3. The CDR3 covers 14 residues. Germline V lookup: CDR1 SGHRS, CDR2 YFSETQ. The CDR3 loop is CASSRTGLTGELFF. The CDR3, as DNA: TGCGCCAGCAGCCGGACAGGGCTCACCGGGGAGCTGTTTTTT.

This sequence joins TRBV7-9 and TRBJ1-3; no firm D call. Germline CDR1 and CDR2: SEHNR and FQNEAQ (reference sequence). The CDR3 has 15 residues. V lost 6 bases and J lost 0, with 12 bases in between. The CDR3 DNA reads TGTGCCAGCAGTCACAGCAAGAGCTCTGGAAACACCATATATTTT. It encodes CASSHSKSSGNTIYF.

The chain is built from TRBV27 and TRBJ2-7, with TRBD2 matching over 13 bases. The V and J ends lost 6 bases and 4 bases, in that order; junction bases with no gene match: 6. CDR1 is MNHEY and CDR2 is SMNVEV in the germline V gene (reference sequence). The CDR3 length is 15 residues. The CDR3 protein is CASSRLAGGLYEQYF. DNA for the CDR3: TGTGCCAGCAGCCGACTAGCGGGAGGTCTGTACGAGCAGTACTTC.

This clone appeared a few times. The chain has TRBV18 and TRBJ1-4; 11 nucleotides match TRBD1. The junction had 10 bases not matched to a gene; V was cut back by 4 bases and J by 6 bases. This CDR3 contains 17 residues. The germline gives CDR1 KGHSH, CDR2 LQKENI. In DNA form, the CDR3 reads TGTGCCAGCTCACGTACCGGACAGGGGGCAGTGGATGAAAAACTGTTTTTT. Amino acids: CASSRTGQGAVDEKLFF.

V is TRBV6-4 and J is TRBJ2-1; perhaps TRBD1 as D (6 bases). V was cut by 3 bases and J by 7 bases, with 10 bases left in between. CDR1 and CDR2 (germline): MRHNA, SNTAGT. The CDR3 length is 13 residues. This chain's CDR3 is CASSEGGVNEQFF. As DNA, the CDR3 is TGTGCCAGCAGTGAAGGGGGAGTAAATGAGCAGTTCTTC.

This clone was seen a single time. The J gene is TRBJ2-7, the V gene TRBV30; 8 bases fit TRBD2. V trimming: 5 bases; J trimming: 4 bases; junction bases outside the gene matches: 13. CDR3 size: 15 residues. Germline V gene sequence: CDR1 GTSNPN, CDR2 SVGIG (reference sequence). CDR3 nucleotides: TGTGCCTGGGCAAAGGTGTCGAGCGGGAGTTACGAGCAGTACTTC. This gives the protein CAWAKVSSGSYEQYF. Together with reference TRBV30 and TRBJ2-7, the CDR3 gives the full variable domain: SQTIHQWPATLVQPVGSPLSLECTVEGTSNPNLYWYRQAAGRGLQLLFYSVGIGQISSEVPQNLSASRPQDRQFILSSKKLLLSDSGFYLCAWAKVSSGSYEQYFGPGTRLTVT.

The rearrangement uses TRBV11-3 and TRBJ2-7; D call uncertain. The CDR3 has 11 residues. The germline CDR1 and CDR2 sequences are SGHNT and YENEEA. Trimming cost V 3 bases and J 5 bases, with 5 bases left between them. The CDR3 sequence: CASSFKNEQYF. The DNA for the CDR3 is TGTGCCAGCAGCTTCAAAAACGAGCAGTACTTC.

A single count supports this clone. This CDR3 is also generated by other DNA sequences in the sample. The V call is TRBV6-6, the J call TRBJ2-6, with D unclear. The germline V gene encodes CDR1 MNHNY and CDR2 SVGAGI (reference sequence). Trimming shortened V by 2 bases and J by 0 bases, and 5 bases separated the two germline ends. This CDR3 comprises 15 residues. CDR3 loop: CASSYPGSGANVLTF. The CDR3 DNA is TGTGCCAGCAGTTACCCGGGCTCTGGGGCCAACGTCCTGACTTTC.

V and J are TRBV4-3 and TRBJ1-1, with TRBD1 identical over 8 bases. This CDR3 is 18 amino acids long. The germline V gene has CDR1 LGHNA and CDR2 YSLEER. With 1 base clipped from V and 3 bases from J, the junction kept 13 bases outside the gene matches. The DNA of the CDR3 is TGCGCCAGCAGCCAAGTTGGGACTAGCACGGGACAGGACACTGAAGCTTTCTTT. It specifies CASSQVGTSTGQDTEAFF.

Only one count was recorded for this clone. The gene calls are TRBV9 and TRBJ2-5; D is perhaps TRBD1 (6 bases). Per germline, CDR1 SGDLS and CDR2 YYNGEE. The CDR3 is 16 amino acids. Trimming took off 0 bases at V and 4 bases at J, with 16 bases between the two ends. The CDR3 nucleotides are TGTGCCAGCAGCGTAGCTGGGCAGGGGCAGGGAGAGACCCAGTACTTC. Protein: CASSVAGQGQGETQYF.

CDR3 sequence (DNA): TGTGCCAGCAGCCCAGGAGGGAGGTATGGCTACACCTTC. As protein: CASSPGGRYGYTF. The rearrangement joins TRBV9 to TRBJ1-2; the D is unclear. CDR3 length: 13 residues. Germline V gene data show CDR1 as SGDLS and CDR2 as YYNGEE. V lost 4 bases to trimming and J lost 5 bases, with 12 bases between them.

CDR3 sequence (DNA): TGTGCCAGCAGCAACCTCGGACAGGAAACTAGCAATCAGCCCCAGCATTTT. This gives the protein CASSNLGQETSNQPQHF. V is TRBV7-2 and J is TRBJ1-5; 7 bases are shared with TRBD1. The CDR3 is 17 residues long. Germline CDR1 is SGHTA and CDR2 is FQGNSA. Germline trimming cut 5 bases from V and 0 bases from J; bases unmatched to any gene: 10.

This chain joins TRBV11-3 and TRBJ2-3; D gene ambiguous. Germline V gene data show CDR1 as SGHNT and CDR2 as YENEEA. The CDR3 is made up of 15 amino acids. V lost 2 bases, J lost 2 bases, and 11 bases lay in between. In DNA, the CDR3 is TGTGCCAGCAGCTTATTCTCGGGTCTCACAGATACGCAGTATTTT. This sequence encodes CASSLFSGLTDTQYF. Using reference TRBV11-3 and TRBJ2-3 for the parts outside the CDR3, the full variable domain is EAGVVQSPRYKIIEKKQPVAFWCNPISGHNTLYWYLQNLGQGPELLIRYENEEAVDDSQLPKDRFSAERLKGVDSTLKIQPAELGDSAVYLCASSLFSGLTDTQYFGPGTRLTVL.

The rearrangement links TRBV30 to TRBJ2-1, with a tentative D call TRBD2 (6 bases). The CDR3 covers 11 residues. Trimming cost V 0 bases and J 12 bases, with 9 bases left between them. Germline V gene lookup returns CDR1 GTSNPN and CDR2 SVGIG (reference sequence). This CDR3 reads CAWSVSGLQFF. DNA for the CDR3: TGTGCCTGGAGTGTTAGCGGCCTGCAGTTCTTC.

CDR3 DNA: TGTGCCAGCAGCGCGGACGGATCCAATCAGCCCCAGCATTTT. Translated: CASSADGSNQPQHF. V gene TRBV7-6 combines with J gene TRBJ1-5; D ambiguous. The germline CDR1 and CDR2 sequences are SGHVS and FNYEAQ. This CDR3 spans 14 amino acids. Trimming took off 5 bases at V and 3 bases at J, with 11 bases between the two ends.

The chain is built from TRBV7-9 and TRBJ1-1; 7 positions agree with TRBD1. The CDR3 sequence is 15 residues long. J gave up 1 base and V 7 bases, and 9 bases lay outside the gene matches. Germline V gives CDR1 SEHNR, CDR2 FQNEAQ (reference sequence). The CDR3 reads CASTASGGWNTEAFF. The CDR3, as DNA: TGTGCCAGCACCGCCTCAGGGGGGTGGAACACTGAAGCTTTCTTT.